This T cell receptor beta chain stems from a study of cytomegalovirus exposure and HLA in healthy donors. Whole-study findings and limits: Segments of the TCR beta V type were, in most cases, productive about 87% or about 30% of the time in an earlier analysis. Later on, analysis showed that most CMV-associated TCR beta chains appeared to be HLA-restricted. In a later analysis, several top co-occurrence clusters appeared linked to parvovirus B19, influenza, CMV and Epstein-Barr virus. An analysis that was carried out later associated 15,000 to 20,000 TCR beta sequences with HLA alleles at 0.05 false discovery rate.

The PCR had 60 Vbeta and 13 Jbeta primers. Profiled with immunoSEQ multiplex PCR; TCRdb holds only in-frame clones, not every one. Among over 150,000 clones, roughly 80% were seen once, and the ten largest hold 2% to 2.5%. With 3 bases clipped from V and 0 bases from J, the junction kept 4 bases outside the gene matches. The CDR3 has 16 amino acids. In germline, CDR1 is LNHDA, CDR2 SQIVND (reference sequence). A word on this clone: Its antigen is not identified.

The sequenced sample was PBMCs. The TCR comes from a male donor in good health and CMV-seronegative. The chain uses TRBV19 and TRBJ1-5; 8 bases align to TRBD1. CDR3 loop: CASSIGTGNSNQPQHF. Written as DNA, the CDR3 is TGTGCCAGTAGTATCGGGACAGGTAATAGCAATCAGCCCCAGCATTTT.